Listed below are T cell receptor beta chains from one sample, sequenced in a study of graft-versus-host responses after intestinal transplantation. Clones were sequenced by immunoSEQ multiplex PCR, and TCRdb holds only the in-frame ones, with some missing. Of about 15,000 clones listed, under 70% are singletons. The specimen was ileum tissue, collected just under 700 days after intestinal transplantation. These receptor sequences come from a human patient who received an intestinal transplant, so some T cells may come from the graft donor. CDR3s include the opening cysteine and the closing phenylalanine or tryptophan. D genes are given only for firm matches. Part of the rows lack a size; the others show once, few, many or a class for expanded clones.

TGTGCCAGCAGCTTGTGGGTGACAGGGGGCGGTTGGCTTGACTATGGCTACACCTTC,CASSLWVTGGGWLDYGYTF,.,TRBD1,TRBJ1-2,TRBV5-6
TGTGCCAGCAGCACGGGAGGGACAGGGTATGGAGCTTTCTTT,CASSTGGTGYGAFF,.,TRBD1,TRBJ1-1,TRBV7-8
TGCGCCAGCAGCCAAGATACGGGGGGAGGGAAACCCCAGCATTTT,CASSQDTGGGKPQHF,.,.,TRBJ1-5,TRBV4-3
TGTGCCAGTAGAGAAAGGAGGGGTCCCTACGAGCAGTACTTC,CASRERRGPYEQYF,.,.,TRBJ2-7,TRBV19
TGTGCCAGCATCACCGACAGAAGCTATGGCTACACCTTC,CASITDRSYGYTF,.,.,TRBJ1-2,TRBV6-6
TGTGCCAGTAGTATTGTCGAGGAAAACATTCAGTACTTC,CASSIVEENIQYF,.,.,TRBJ2-4,TRBV19
TGTGCCAGCAGTTTGGCAGGGGACAATCAGCCCCAGCATTTT,CASSLAGDNQPQHF,.,.,TRBJ1-5,TRBV27
TGCGCCAGCAGAGTCAGAAGGGACTACTCCTACGAGCAGTACTTC,CASRVRRDYSYEQYF,.,TRBD2,TRBJ2-7,TRBV10-2
TGTGCCAGCAGCTTGGGGCAGTCCGGTAAGGGGCAGTACTTC,CASSLGQSGKGQYF,.,.,TRBJ2-7,TRBV7-8
TGCGCCAGCAGCCCGGGACAGGGTGGCTATGGCTACACCTTC,CASSPGQGGYGYTF,.,TRBD1,TRBJ1-2,TRBV5-1
TGTGCCAGCAGCTTTCAGGGGAACCAGCCCCAGCATTTT,CASSFQGNQPQHF,.,.,TRBJ1-5,TRBV7-9
TGTGCCAGTAGTATAGATACTAGCGGGGGGGTTGGTGAGCAGTTCTTC,CASSIDTSGGVGEQFF,.,TRBD2,TRBJ2-1,TRBV19
TGTGCCAGCAGCTTAGGGACAGGGTATGGCTACACCTTC,CASSLGTGYGYTF,medium-sized,TRBD1,TRBJ1-2,TRBV7-2
TGTGCCAGCAGCTTGCGGGGGGGCCCCCACGAGCAGTACTTC,CASSLRGGPHEQYF,.,TRBD2,TRBJ2-7,TRBV7-2
TGTGCCTGGCATCGGAGCTCTGGAAACACCATATATTTT,CAWHRSSGNTIYF,.,.,TRBJ1-3,TRBV30
TGTGCCAGCAGCTTAGAGCTAGACAGTTATTACGAGCAGTACTTC,CASSLELDSYYEQYF,few,.,TRBJ2-7,TRBV11-2
TGTGCCAGCAGCGTAGGAGGGGGGGTAGGGACTGAAGCTTTCTTT,CASSVGGGVGTEAFF,.,.,TRBJ1-1,TRBV9
TGTGCCAGCAGCGCCCACAGGGCCTCCTACAATGAGCAGTTCTTC,CASSAHRASYNEQFF,.,.,TRBJ2-1,TRBV9
TGTGCCCGGGGACAGGCTAGCAATCAGCCCCAGCATTTT,CARGQASNQPQHF,.,TRBD1,TRBJ1-5,TRBV30
TGCGCCAGCAGCCACGACAGGGGGCACTCCTACGAGCAGTACTTC,CASSHDRGHSYEQYF,.,TRBD1,TRBJ2-7,TRBV4-3
TGTGCCAGCAGCGTGGGGGACACAGGGGGCACTGAAGCTTTCTTT,CASSVGDTGGTEAFF,.,TRBD1,TRBJ1-1,TRBV7-9
TGTGCCAGCAGTCGGGACAGGGCTAATCAGCCCCAGCATTTT,CASSRDRANQPQHF,few,TRBD1,TRBJ1-5,TRBV6-6
TGTGCCAGCAGTTACGGTCGGACAGGGGTTGACTATGGCTACACCTTC,CASSYGRTGVDYGYTF,.,TRBD1,TRBJ1-2,TRBV6-5
TGTGCCAGCTCACCAGGCCAAATATCTGGGGCCAACGTCCTGACTTTC,CASSPGQISGANVLTF,.,.,TRBJ2-6,TRBV18
TGTGCCAGCAGTAACCGGCCCGAGCGCGAGCAGTACTTC,CASSNRPEREQYF,.,.,TRBJ2-7,TRBV6-5
TGTGCCAGTCGGAGGGGGGGATATAGCAATCAGCCCCAGCATTTT,CASRRGGYSNQPQHF,once,.,TRBJ1-5,TRBV19
TGTGCCAGTAGTATAGATGGGGACAGGGGCCTCTCTGGAAACACCATATATTTT,CASSIDGDRGLSGNTIYF,.,TRBD1,TRBJ1-3,TRBV19
TGTGCCAGCAGCGTGACTAGCGGGGGGGCGGGAGGCACAGATACGCAGTATTTT,CASSVTSGGAGGTDTQYF,.,TRBD2,TRBJ2-3,TRBV7-9
TGTGCCAGCTCACCGAACGGGGATACGCAGTATTTT,CASSPNGDTQYF,once,.,TRBJ2-3,TRBV18
TGCGCCAGCAGCCAAACTAGTGCCGGGGAGCTGTTTTTT,CASSQTSAGELFF,few,.,TRBJ2-2,TRBV4-3
TGTGCCAGCAGTGAAGAACAGGGGGAAGAGGACGAGCAGTACTTC,CASSEEQGEEDEQYF,.,TRBD1,TRBJ2-7,TRBV6-1
TGCGCCAGCAGCCAATTTGGGCGTTATGGCTACACCTTC,CASSQFGRYGYTF,.,.,TRBJ1-2,TRBV4-1
TGTGCCAGCAGCCTCGTCGAGTCCTACGAGCAGTACTTC,CASSLVESYEQYF,large,.,TRBJ2-7,TRBV7-2
TGCGCCAGCAGCTTGGGTGGTAGCGGGGGGGCGCACAATGAGCAGTTCTTC,CASSLGGSGGAHNEQFF,.,TRBD2,TRBJ2-1,TRBV5-1
TGTGCCAGCAGTTTAGGACAGGGGGCTGGTTCACCCCTCCACTTT,CASSLGQGAGSPLHF,.,TRBD1,TRBJ1-6,TRBV27
TGTGCCAGCAGTTCCCAGGGTTTGTCTGGCTACACCTTC,CASSSQGLSGYTF,.,.,TRBJ1-2,TRBV6-6
TGTGCCAGCAGCTTGGGGCCGGGCGGGCCATCCACAGATACGCAGTATTTT,CASSLGPGGPSTDTQYF,once,.,TRBJ2-3,TRBV5-6